A single sample is the source of the 15 T cell receptor beta chains below, sequenced in a study of blood T cell repertoires in COVID-19. TCRdb's copy holds only in-frame clones and misses some; the assay was immunoSEQ multiplex PCR. The sample has 43,000 or so clones; over 75% are singletons. Source material: peripheral blood. The receptor source for this set is a woman in her sixties with acute or convalescent COVID-19.

The chain links TRBV5-1 to TRBJ2-7, with 9 nucleotides matching TRBD2. This CDR3 spans 16 amino acids. V was clipped by 1 base and J by 5 bases; unmatched bases: 10. CDR1 is SGHRS and CDR2 is YFSETQ in the germline V gene. The CDR3, as DNA: TGCGCCAGCAGCTTGTATCCTAGCGGGGAGGAAAACGAGCAGTACTTC. Protein: CASSLYPSGEENEQYF.

This clone has a handful of counts. CDR3 region: CASSLGDRGQEQYF. CDR3 nucleotides: TGTGCCAGCAGCTTAGGGGACAGGGGGCAAGAGCAGTACTTC. This rearrangement joins TRBV7-3 to TRBJ2-7, with 12 positions matching TRBD1. CDR1 is SGHTA and CDR2 is FQGTGA in the germline V gene. V was clipped by 2 bases and J by 7 bases; unmatched bases: 3. The CDR3 loop spans 14 amino acids.

This clone turned up a few times. The chain combines TRBV19 with TRBJ2-5, with TRBD1 identical over 7 bases. This CDR3 has 14 amino acids. Germline CDR1 reads LNHDA; CDR2 reads SQIVND (reference sequence). Germline trimming cut 5 bases from V and 6 bases from J; bases unmatched to any gene: 9. The CDR3 DNA is TGTGCCAGTAGTCTTGACAGGGTAACGCAGACCCAGTACTTC. Translating gives CASSLDRVTQTQYF.

The J gene is TRBJ2-2, the V gene TRBV5-1; no firm D call. V lost 4 bases, J lost 4 bases, and 11 bases lay in between. Germline CDR1 reads SGHRS; CDR2 reads YFSETQ. CDR3 length: 14 residues. The CDR3 here is CASSPRSGTGELFF. The CDR3 region has the DNA TGCGCCAGCAGCCCACGCTCGGGCACCGGGGAGCTGTTTTTT.

The V gene is TRBV7-2, the J gene TRBJ2-1; 7 positions match TRBD2. Losses at the gene ends were 5 bases for V and 6 bases for J; bases not matched to a gene: 4. The germline V gene encodes CDR1 SGHTA and CDR2 FQGNSA. The CDR3 spans 13 residues. CDR3 residues: CASSRSGGNEQFF. CDR3 DNA sequence: TGTGCCAGCAGCCGTTCGGGGGGCAATGAGCAGTTCTTC.

This chain connects TRBV29-1 to TRBJ1-4; D is ambiguous. The CDR3 loop spans 16 amino acids. CDR1 is SQVTM, CDR2 ANQGSEA, per germline. Trimming removed 0 bases from V and 4 bases from J, with 15 bases in between. The CDR3 loop reads CSVEDRSGGGNEKLFF. The CDR3 DNA reads TGCAGCGTTGAAGATCGCTCGGGAGGAGGTAATGAAAAACTGTTTTTT.

Only one count was recorded for this clone. The chain couples TRBV30 to TRBJ1-6; TRBD1 matches 9 bases. The CDR3 spans 14 residues. Trimming cost V 7 bases and J 8 bases; bases outside gene matches: 9. The germline V gene has CDR1 GTSNPN and CDR2 SVGIG (reference sequence). The CDR3 is CAFGQGSFDSPLHF. The CDR3 DNA reads as TGTGCCTTTGGACAGGGGAGCTTTGATTCACCCCTCCACTTT.

This chain links TRBV6-5 with TRBJ2-7; TRBD1 matches 12 bases. J was trimmed by 5 bases and V by 7 bases; bases with no gene match: 6. This CDR3 contains 14 residues. Germline assignment: CDR1 MNHEY and CDR2 SVGAGI. CDR3 sequence reads: CASKLGQGAHEQYF. The CDR3 nucleotides are TGTGCCAGCAAATTGGGACAGGGGGCCCACGAGCAGTACTTC.

V usage is TRBV2 and J usage is TRBJ2-7; no reliable D call. The V end was cut by 8 bases, the J end by 0 bases, with 5 bases between. CDR1 is SNHLY and CDR2 is FYNNEI in the germline V gene. The CDR3 is 11 residues long. The CDR3 bases are TGTGCCAGCTCCTACTCCTACGAGCAGTACTTC. Encoded protein: CASSYSYEQYF.

Within the sample, this clone is large. This rearrangement joins TRBV13 to TRBJ2-1; D might be TRBD2 (5 bases). Between the trimmed V and J ends, which lost 5 bases and 6 bases, there was a span of 23 bases. CDR1 and CDR2 from the germline V gene are PRHDT and FYEKMQ (reference sequence). The length of the CDR3 is 17 residues. The CDR3 protein is CASSAKDASPDLNEQFF. The CDR3 coding sequence is TGTGCCAGCAGCGCCAAGGATGCTAGCCCGGACCTCAATGAGCAGTTCTTC.

This clone has just a few counts. This sequence joins TRBV6-6 and TRBJ1-3; 7 bases fit TRBD1. There are 15 residues in the CDR3. CDR1 and CDR2 (germline): MNHNY, SVGAGI (reference sequence). V was pared by 1 base and J by 4 bases, with 4 bases of the junction left unmatched. The CDR3, as DNA: TGTGCCAGCAGTTACTATACAGGGGTGGGAAACACCATATATTTT. Its protein is CASSYYTGVGNTIYF.

The table lists this clone with a count of one. The gene calls are TRBV24-1 and TRBJ2-7; D possibly corresponds to TRBD1 (5 bases). Trimming stripped 3 bases from V and 5 bases from J, with 10 bases between. In germline, CDR1 is KGHDR, CDR2 SFDVKD. The CDR3 contains 13 residues. The CDR3 loop reads CATSDGLGDEQYF. The CDR3 DNA reads as TGTGCCACCAGTGATGGATTAGGGGACGAGCAGTACTTC.

This clone was counted once. The CDR3 protein is CAKSHENSYEQYF. The CDR3 DNA reads as TGTGCCAAGAGCCATGAAAACTCCTACGAGCAGTACTTC. The chain carries TRBV24-1 and TRBJ2-7, with D uncertain. Germline loops: CDR1 KGHDR, CDR2 SFDVKD. CDR3 length: 13 amino acids. V was shortened by 11 bases and J by 0 bases, with 13 bases between the two germline ends.

This chain joins TRBV3-1 (or the pseudogene TRBV3-2) and TRBJ1-2, with D unresolved. The germline V gene has CDR1 LGHDT and CDR2 YNNKEL (reference sequence). Trimming took 1 base from V and 7 from J, leaving 7 bases between them. The CDR3 has 12 amino acids. This CDR3 is CASSQGDSGYTF. The CDR3 DNA reads as TGTGCCAGCAGCCAAGGAGATTCTGGCTACACCTTC.

This clone is a singleton in its sample. The chain recombines TRBV10-3 with TRBJ1-1, with D unresolved. Germline V gives CDR1 ENHRY, CDR2 SYGVKD. Trimming removed 7 bases from V and 0 bases from J, with 9 bases in between. The CDR3 extends over 13 amino acids. The CDR3 DNA follows: TGTGCCATCATGGCGGCACTGAACACTGAAGCTTTCTTT. This sequence encodes CAIMAALNTEAFF.